This T cell receptor beta chain was found in a study of shared clonotypes between healthy human individuals. Sequencing on ten immunoSEQ deep assay plates was performed for unsorted PBMC DNA. Only in-frame clones appear in the TCRdb table, and some are missing; sequencing was by immunoSEQ multiplex PCR. The sample records about 530,000 clones, over 60% being singletons. The V and J ends lost 11 bases and 6 bases respectively, with 29 bases between them. Germline V gene data show CDR1 as MGHDK and CDR2 as SYGVNS. This CDR3 region has 16 residues. The TCR was taken from a woman aged 40 to 55 in good health. Some clones in this sample may be carry-over from other donors' samples. The V call is TRBV25-1, the J call TRBJ2-7; D possibly corresponds to TRBD1 (6 bases). Sequenced input: PBMCs. The CDR3 region is CAVSSFRGRPGGEQYF. The CDR3 nucleotides read TGTGCCGTCAGCAGTTTCAGGGGCCGGCCCGGAGGCGAGCAGTACTTC.